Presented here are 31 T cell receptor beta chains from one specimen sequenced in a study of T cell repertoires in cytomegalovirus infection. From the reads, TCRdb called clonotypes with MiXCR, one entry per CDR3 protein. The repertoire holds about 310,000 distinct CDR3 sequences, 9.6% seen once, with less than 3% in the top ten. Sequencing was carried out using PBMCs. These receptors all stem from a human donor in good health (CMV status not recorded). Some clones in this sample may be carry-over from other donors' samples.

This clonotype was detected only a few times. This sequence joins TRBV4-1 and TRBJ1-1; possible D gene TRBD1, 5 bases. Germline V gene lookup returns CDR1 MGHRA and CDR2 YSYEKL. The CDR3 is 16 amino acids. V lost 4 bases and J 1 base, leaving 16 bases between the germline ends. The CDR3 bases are TGCGCCAGCAGCCCCAGGGCCGCGCTTGCGAACACTGAAGCTTTCTTT. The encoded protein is CASSPRAALANTEAFF.

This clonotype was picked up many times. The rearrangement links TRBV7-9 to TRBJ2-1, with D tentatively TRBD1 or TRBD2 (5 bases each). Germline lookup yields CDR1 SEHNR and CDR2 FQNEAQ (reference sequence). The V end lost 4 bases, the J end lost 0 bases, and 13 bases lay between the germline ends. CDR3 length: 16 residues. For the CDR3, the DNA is TGTGCCAGCAGCTCAACGAGAGGGGCCTCCTACAATGAGCAGTTCTTC. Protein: CASSSTRGASYNEQFF.

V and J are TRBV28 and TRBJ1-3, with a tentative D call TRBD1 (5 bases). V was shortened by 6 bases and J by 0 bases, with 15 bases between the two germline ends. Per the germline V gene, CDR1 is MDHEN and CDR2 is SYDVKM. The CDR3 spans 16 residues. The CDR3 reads CASSSPGLSSGNTIYF. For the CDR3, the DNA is TGTGCCAGCAGCTCCCCGGGACTTAGCTCTGGAAACACCATATATTTT.

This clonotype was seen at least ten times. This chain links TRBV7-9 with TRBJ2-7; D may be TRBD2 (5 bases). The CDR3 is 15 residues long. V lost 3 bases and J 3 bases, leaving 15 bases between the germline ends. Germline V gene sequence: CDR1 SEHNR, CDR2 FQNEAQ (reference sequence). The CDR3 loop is CASSFGSGIIYEQYF. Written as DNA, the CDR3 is TGTGCCAGCAGCTTTGGCTCCGGGATCATCTACGAGCAGTACTTC.

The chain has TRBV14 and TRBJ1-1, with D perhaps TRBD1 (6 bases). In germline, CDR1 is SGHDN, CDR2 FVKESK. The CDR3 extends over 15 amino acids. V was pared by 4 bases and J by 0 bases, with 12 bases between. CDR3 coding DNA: TGTGCCAGCAGCCCGCCCGGGACACTGAACACTGAAGCTTTCTTT. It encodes CASSPPGTLNTEAFF.

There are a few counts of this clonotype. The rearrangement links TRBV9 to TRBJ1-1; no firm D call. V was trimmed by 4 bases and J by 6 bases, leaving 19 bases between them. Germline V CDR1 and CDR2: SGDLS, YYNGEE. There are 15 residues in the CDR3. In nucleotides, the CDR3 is TGTGCCAGCAGCCCCGGGCCAGACCGCGTCTCTGAAGCTTTCTTT. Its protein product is CASSPGPDRVSEAFF.

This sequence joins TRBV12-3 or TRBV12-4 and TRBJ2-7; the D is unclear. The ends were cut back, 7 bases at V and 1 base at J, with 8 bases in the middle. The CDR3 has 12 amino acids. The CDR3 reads CASTKGSYEQYF. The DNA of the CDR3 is TGTGCCAGCACGAAAGGGTCCTACGAGCAGTACTTC.

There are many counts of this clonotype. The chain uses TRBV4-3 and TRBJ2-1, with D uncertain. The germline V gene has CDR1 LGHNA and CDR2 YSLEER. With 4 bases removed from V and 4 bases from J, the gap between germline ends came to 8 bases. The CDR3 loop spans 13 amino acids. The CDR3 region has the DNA TGCGCCAGCAGCCCGGACGCATACAATGAGCAGTTCTTC. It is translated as CASSPDAYNEQFF.

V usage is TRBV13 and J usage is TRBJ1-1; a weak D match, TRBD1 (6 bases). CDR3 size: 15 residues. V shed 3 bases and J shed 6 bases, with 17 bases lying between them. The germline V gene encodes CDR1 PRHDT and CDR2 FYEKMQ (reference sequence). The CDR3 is CASSFPARGAAEAFF. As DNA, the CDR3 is TGTGCCAGCAGCTTTCCGGCACGGGGGGCAGCTGAAGCTTTCTTT.

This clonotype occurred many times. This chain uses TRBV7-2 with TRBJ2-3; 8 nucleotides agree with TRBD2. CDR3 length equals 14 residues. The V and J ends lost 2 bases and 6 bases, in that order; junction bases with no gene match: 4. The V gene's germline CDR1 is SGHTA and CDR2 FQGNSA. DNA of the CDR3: TGTGCCAGCAGCTTAATCGGGGGGGCGGATACGCAGTATTTT. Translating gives CASSLIGGADTQYF.

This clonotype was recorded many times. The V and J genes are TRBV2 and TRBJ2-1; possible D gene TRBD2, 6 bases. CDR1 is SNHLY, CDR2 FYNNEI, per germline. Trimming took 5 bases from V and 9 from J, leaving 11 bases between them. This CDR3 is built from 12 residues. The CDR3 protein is CASSSDYSEQFF. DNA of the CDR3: TGTGCCAGCAGTTCGGACTACTCTGAGCAGTTCTTC. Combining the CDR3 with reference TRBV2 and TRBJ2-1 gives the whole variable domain EPEVTQTPSHQVTQMGQEVILRCVPISNHLYFYWYRQILGQKVEFLVSFYNNEISEKSEIFDDQFSVERPDGSNFTLKIRSTKLEDSAMYFCASSSDYSEQFFGPGTRLTVL.

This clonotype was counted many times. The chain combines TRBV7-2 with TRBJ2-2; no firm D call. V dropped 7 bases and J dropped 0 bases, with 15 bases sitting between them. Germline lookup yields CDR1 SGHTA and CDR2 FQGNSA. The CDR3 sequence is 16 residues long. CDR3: CASTQSRHSNTGELFF. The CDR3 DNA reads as TGTGCCAGCACCCAGAGCCGACACTCGAACACCGGGGAGCTGTTTTTT.

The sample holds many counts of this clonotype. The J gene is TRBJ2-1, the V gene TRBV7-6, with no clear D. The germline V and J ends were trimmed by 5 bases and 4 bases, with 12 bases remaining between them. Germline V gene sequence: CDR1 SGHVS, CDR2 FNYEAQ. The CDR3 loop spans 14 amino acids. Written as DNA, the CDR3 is TGTGCCAGCAGCATATCGGAGCCGTACAATGAGCAGTTCTTC. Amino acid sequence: CASSISEPYNEQFF.

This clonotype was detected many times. CDR3 DNA sequence: TGTGCCAGCAGCGTTAGAGGACAGGGACGCAATCAGCCCCAGCATTTT. Protein: CASSVRGQGRNQPQHF. This chain connects TRBV7-8 to TRBJ1-5; 8 bases match TRBD1. The CDR3 spans 16 residues. V shed 5 bases, J shed 2 bases, and the junction held 8 bases outside the gene matches. CDR1 and CDR2 (germline): SGHVS, FQNEAQ.

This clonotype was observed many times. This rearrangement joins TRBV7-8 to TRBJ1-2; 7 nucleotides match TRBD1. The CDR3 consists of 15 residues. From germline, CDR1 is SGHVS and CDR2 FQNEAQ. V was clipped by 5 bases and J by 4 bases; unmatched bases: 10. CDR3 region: CASSPRPGGGYGYTF. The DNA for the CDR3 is TGTGCCAGCAGCCCCCGCCCAGGGGGAGGCTATGGCTACACCTTC. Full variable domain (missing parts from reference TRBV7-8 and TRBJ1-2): GAGVSQSPRYKVAKRGQDVALRCDPISGHVSLFWYQQALGQGPEFLTYFQNEAQLDKSGLPSDRFFAERPEGSVSTLKIQRTQQEDSAVYLCASSPRPGGGYGYTFGSGTRLTVV.

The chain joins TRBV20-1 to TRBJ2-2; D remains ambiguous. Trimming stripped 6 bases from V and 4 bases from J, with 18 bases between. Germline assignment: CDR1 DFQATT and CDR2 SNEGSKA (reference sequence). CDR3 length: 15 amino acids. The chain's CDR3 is CSAPARPGSTGELFF. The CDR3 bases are TGCAGTGCCCCCGCCAGGCCGGGCAGCACCGGGGAGCTGTTTTTT.

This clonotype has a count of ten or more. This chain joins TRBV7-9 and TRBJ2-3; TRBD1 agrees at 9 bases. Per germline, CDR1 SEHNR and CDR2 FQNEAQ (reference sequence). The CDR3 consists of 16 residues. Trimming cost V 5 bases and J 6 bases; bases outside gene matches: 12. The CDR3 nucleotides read TGTGCCAGCAGCCCTAGAGCCGGGACAGGGTCGGATACGCAGTATTTT. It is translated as CASSPRAGTGSDTQYF.

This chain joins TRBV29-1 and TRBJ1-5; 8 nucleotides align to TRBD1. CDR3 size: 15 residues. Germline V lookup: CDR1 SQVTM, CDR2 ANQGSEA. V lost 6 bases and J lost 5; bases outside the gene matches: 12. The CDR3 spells CSVTGTGGFDQPQHF. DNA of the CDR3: TGCAGCGTAACCGGGACAGGCGGTTTTGATCAGCCCCAGCATTTT.

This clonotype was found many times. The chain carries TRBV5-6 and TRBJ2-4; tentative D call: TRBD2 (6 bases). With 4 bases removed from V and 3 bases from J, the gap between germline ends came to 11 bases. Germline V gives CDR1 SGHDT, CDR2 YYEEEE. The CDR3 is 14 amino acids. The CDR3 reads CASSPDGGKNIQYF. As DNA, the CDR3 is TGTGCCAGCAGCCCAGACGGGGGCAAAAACATTCAGTACTTC.

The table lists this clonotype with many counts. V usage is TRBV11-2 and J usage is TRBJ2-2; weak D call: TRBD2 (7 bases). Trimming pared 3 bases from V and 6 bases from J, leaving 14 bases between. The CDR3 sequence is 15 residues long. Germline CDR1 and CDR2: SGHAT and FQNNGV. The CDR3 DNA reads TGTGCCAGCAGCTTGGGGGGGCTATCGGCCGGGGAGCTGTTTTTT. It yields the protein CASSLGGLSAGELFF. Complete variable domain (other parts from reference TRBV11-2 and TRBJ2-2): EAGVAQSPRYKIIEKRQSVAFWCNPISGHATLYWYQQILGQGPKLLIQFQNNGVVDDSQLPKDRFSAERLKGVDSTLKIQPAKLEDSAVYLCASSLGGLSAGELFFGEGSRLTVL.

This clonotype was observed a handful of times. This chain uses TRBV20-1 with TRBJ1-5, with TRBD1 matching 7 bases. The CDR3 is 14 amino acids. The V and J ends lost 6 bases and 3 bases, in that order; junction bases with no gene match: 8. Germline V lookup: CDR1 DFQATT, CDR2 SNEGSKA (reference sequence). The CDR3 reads CSATQGVPNQPQHF. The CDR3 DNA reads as TGCAGTGCAACGCAGGGGGTGCCCAATCAGCCCCAGCATTTT.

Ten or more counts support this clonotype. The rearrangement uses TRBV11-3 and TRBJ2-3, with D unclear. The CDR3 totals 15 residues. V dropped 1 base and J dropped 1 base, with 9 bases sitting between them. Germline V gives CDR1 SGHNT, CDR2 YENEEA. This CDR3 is CASSLGAGRTDTQYF. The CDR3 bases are TGTGCCAGCAGCTTAGGGGCTGGACGCACAGATACGCAGTATTTT.

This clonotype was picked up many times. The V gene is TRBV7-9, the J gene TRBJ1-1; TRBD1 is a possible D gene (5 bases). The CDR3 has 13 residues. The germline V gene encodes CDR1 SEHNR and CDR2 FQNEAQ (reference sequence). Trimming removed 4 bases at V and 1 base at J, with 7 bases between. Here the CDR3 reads CASSWTQNTEAFF. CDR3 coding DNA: TGTGCCAGCAGCTGGACACAGAACACTGAAGCTTTCTTT.

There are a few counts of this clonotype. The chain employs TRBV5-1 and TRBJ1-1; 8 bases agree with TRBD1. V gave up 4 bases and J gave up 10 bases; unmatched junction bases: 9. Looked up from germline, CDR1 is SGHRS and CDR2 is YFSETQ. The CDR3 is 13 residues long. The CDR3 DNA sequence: TGCGCCAGCAGCCTACGACAGGGGCCCGGAGCTTTCTTT. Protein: CASSLRQGPGAFF.

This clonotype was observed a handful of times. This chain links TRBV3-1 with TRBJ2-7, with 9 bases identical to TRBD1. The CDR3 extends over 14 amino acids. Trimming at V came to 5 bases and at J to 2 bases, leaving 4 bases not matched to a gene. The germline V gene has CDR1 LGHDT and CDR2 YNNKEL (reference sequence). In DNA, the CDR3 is TGTGCCAGCAGCACCACAGGGGGCCCCTACGAGCAGTACTTC. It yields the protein CASSTTGGPYEQYF.

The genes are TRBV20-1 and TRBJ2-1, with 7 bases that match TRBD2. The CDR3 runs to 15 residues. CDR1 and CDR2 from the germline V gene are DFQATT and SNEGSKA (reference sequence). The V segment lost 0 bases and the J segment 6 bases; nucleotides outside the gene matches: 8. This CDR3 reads CSARETGGRRNEQFF. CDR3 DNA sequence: TGCAGTGCTAGAGAAACGGGGGGACGGCGCAATGAGCAGTTCTTC.

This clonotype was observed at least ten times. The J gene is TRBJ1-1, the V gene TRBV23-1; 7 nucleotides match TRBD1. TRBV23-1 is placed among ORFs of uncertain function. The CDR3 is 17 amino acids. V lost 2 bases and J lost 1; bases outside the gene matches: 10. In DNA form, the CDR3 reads TGCGCCAGCAGTCAAAGCCCACGAGGGGGCCAGAACACTGAAGCTTTCTTT. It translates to CASSQSPRGGQNTEAFF.

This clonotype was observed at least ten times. CDR3 nucleotides: TGTGCCAGCAGCCGCATTCGCCGACTAGGGGGGGCACTGCCCTACGAGCAGTACTTC. It translates to CASSRIRRLGGALPYEQYF. V gene TRBV7-9 combines with J gene TRBJ2-7; possible D gene TRBD2, 7 bases. V was clipped by 5 bases and J by 2 bases, with 28 bases between them. The CDR3 covers 19 residues. CDR1 and CDR2 (germline): SEHNR, FQNEAQ (reference sequence).

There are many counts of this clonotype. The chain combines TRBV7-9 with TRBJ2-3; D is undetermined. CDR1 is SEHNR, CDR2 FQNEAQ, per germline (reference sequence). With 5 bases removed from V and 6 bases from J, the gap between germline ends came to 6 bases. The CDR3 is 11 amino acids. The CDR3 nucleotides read TGTGCCAGCAGCCTAGAGGATACGCAGTATTTT. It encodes CASSLEDTQYF.

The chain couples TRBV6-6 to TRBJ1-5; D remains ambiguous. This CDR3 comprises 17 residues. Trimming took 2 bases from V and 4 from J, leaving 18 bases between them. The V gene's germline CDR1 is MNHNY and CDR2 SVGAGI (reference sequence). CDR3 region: CASSYGLAPGQNQPQHF. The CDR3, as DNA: TGTGCCAGCAGTTACGGACTCGCGCCAGGTCAGAATCAGCCCCAGCATTTT.

CDR3 coding DNA: TGCAGCGTTACCTTGGGATGGCAGATGAACTATGGCTACACCTTC. It yields the protein CSVTLGWQMNYGYTF. The gene calls are TRBV29-1 and TRBJ1-2; D is unclear. CDR1 is SQVTM and CDR2 is ANQGSEA in the germline V gene. Trimming took 5 bases from V and 2 from J, leaving 18 bases between them. The CDR3 consists of 15 residues.